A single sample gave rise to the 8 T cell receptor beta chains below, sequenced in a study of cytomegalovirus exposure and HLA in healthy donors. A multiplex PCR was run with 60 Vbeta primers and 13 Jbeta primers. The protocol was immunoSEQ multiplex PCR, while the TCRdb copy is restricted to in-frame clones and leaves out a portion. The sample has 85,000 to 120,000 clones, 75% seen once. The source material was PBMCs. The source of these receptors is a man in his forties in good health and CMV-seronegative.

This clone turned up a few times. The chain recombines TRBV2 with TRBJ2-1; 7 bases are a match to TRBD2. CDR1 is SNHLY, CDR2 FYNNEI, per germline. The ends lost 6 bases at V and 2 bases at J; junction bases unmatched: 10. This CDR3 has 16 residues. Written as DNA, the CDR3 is TGTGCCAGCAGAAGGGACTATGGCTCTGCCTACAATGAGCAGTTCTTC. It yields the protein CASRRDYGSAYNEQFF.

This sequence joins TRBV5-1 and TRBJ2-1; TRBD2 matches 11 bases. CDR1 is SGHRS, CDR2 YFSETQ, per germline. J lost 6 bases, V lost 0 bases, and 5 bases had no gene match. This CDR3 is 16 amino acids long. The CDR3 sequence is CASSLALSGGGNEQFF. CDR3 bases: TGCGCCAGCAGCTTGGCCCTTAGCGGGGGGGGCAATGAGCAGTTCTTC. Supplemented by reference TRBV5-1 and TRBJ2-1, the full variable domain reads KAGVTQTPRYLIKTRGQQVTLSCSPISGHRSVSWYQQTPGQGLQFLFEYFSETQRNKGNFPGRFSGRQFSNSRSEMNVSTLELGDSALYLCASSLALSGGGNEQFFGPGTRLTVL.

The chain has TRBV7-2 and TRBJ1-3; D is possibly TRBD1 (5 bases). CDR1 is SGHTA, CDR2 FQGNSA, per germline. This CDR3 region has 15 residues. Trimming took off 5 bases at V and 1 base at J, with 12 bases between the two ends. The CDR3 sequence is CASSTTGGSGNTIYF. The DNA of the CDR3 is TGTGCCAGCAGCACTACTGGGGGGTCTGGAAACACCATATATTTT.

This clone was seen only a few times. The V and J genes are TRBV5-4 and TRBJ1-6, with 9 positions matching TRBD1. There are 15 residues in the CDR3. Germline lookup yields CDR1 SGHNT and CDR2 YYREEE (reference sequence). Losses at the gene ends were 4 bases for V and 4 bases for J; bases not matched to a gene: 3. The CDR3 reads CASSPGQGYNSPLHF. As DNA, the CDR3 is TGTGCCAGCAGCCCCGGACAGGGGTATAATTCACCCCTCCACTTT.

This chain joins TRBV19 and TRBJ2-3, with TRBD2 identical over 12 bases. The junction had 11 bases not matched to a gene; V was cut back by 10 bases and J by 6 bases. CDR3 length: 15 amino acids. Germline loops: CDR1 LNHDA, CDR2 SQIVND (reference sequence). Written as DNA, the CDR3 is TGTGCCACTCAACTAGCGGGGGGCCTTTTTGATACGCAGTATTTT. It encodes CATQLAGGLFDTQYF.

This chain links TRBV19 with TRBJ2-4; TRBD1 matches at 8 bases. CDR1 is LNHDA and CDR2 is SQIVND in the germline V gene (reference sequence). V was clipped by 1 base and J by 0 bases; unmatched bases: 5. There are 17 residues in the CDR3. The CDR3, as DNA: TGTGCCAGTAGTATAGGGGACAGGTATCTAGCCAAAAACATTCAGTACTTC. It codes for CASSIGDRYLAKNIQYF.

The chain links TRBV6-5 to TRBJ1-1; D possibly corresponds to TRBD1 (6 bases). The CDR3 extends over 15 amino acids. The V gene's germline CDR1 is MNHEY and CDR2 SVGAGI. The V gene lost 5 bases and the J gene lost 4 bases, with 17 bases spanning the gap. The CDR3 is CASSAPRGRGTEAFF. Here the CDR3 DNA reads TGTGCCAGCAGTGCACCCAGGGGAAGAGGCACTGAAGCTTTCTTT.

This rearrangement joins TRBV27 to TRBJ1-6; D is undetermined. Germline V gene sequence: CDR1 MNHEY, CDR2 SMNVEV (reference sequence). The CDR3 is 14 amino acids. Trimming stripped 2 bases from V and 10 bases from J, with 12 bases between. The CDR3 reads CASSLRGRYSPLHF. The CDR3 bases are TGTGCCAGCAGTTTACGAGGGCGGTACTCACCCCTCCACTTT.